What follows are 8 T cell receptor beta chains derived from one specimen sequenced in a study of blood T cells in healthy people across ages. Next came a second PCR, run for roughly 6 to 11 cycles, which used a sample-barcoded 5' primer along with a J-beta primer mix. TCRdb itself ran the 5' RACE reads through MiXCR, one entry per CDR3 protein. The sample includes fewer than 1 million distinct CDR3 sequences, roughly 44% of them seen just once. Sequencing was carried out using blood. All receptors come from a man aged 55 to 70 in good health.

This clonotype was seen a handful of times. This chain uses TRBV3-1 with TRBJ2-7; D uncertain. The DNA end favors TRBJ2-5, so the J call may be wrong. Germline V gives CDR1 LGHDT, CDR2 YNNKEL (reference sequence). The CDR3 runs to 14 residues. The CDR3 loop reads CASSRSGMRETQYF. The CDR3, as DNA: TGTGCCAGCAGCCGGAGTGGGATGCGGGAGACCCAGTACTTC.

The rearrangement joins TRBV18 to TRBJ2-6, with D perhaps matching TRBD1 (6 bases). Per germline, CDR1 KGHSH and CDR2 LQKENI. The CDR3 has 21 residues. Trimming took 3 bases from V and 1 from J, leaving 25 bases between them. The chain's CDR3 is CASSPGRTGHKGSSGANVLTF. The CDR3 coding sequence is TGTGCCAGCTCACCGGGAAGAACAGGGCACAAAGGTTCTTCTGGGGCCAACGTCCTGACTTTC.

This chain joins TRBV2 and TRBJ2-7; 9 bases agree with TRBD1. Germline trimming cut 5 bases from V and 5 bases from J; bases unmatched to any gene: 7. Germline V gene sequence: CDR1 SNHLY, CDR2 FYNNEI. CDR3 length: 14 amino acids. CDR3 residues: CASSPDRGSDEQYF. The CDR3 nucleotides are TGTGCCAGCAGTCCCGACAGGGGGAGCGACGAGCAGTACTTC.

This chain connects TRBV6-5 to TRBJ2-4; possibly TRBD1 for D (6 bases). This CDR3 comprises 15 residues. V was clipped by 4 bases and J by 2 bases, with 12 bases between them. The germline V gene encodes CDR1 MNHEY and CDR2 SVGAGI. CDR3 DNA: TGTGCCAGCAGTTCAAACAGGGTGTCCAAAAACATTCAGTACTTC. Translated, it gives CASSSNRVSKNIQYF.

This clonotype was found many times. CDR3 region: CASSLGTSTDTQYF. CDR3 in DNA: TGTGCCAGCAGCTTGGGGACTAGCACAGATACGCAGTATTTT. This chain uses TRBV7-2 with TRBJ2-3; the D gene is possibly TRBD2 (6 bases). Germline V gene sequence: CDR1 SGHTA, CDR2 FQGNSA. The CDR3 extends over 14 amino acids. V lost 3 bases and J lost 0, with 7 bases in between.

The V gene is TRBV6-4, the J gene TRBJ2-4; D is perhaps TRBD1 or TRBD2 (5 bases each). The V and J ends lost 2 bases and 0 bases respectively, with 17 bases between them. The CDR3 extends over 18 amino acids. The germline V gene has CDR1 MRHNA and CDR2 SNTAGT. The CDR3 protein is CASSDRDGGLLAKNIQYF. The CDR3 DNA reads TGTGCCAGCAGTGACAGGGACGGTGGACTCCTAGCCAAAAACATTCAGTACTTC.

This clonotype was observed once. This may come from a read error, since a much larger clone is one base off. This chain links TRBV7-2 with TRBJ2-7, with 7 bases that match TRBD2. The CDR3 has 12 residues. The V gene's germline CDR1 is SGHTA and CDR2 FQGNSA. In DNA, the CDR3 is TGTGTCAGCAGCGGGACCCGCTACGAGCAGTACTTC. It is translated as CVSSGTRYEQYF.

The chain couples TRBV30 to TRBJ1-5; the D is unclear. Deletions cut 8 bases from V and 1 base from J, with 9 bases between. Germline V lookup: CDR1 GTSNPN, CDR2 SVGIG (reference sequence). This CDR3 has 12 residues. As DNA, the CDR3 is TGTGCCCTAGGAGAAAGCAATCAGCCCCAGCATTTT. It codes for CALGESNQPQHF.